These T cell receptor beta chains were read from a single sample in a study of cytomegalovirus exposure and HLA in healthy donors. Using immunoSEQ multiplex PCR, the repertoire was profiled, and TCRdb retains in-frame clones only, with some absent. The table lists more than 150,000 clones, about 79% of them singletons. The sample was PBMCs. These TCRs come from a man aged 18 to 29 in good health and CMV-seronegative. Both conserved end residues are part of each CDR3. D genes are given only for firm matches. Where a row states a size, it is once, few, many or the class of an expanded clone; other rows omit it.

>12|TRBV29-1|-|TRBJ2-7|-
CSVGGSSYEQYF
TGCAGCGTTGGAGGGAGCTCCTACGAGCAGTACTTC
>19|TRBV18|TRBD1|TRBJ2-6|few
CASSPARQGPSSGANVLTF
TGTGCCAGCTCACCCGCCCGACAGGGGCCTAGCTCTGGGGCCAACGTCCTGACTTTC
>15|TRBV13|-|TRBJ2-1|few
CASRRTRGVFDEQFF
TGTGCCAGCAGGAGGACTAGGGGGGTTTTCGATGAGCAGTTCTTC
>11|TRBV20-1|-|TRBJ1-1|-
CSARGGTEAFF
TGCAGTGCTAGGGGAGGAACTGAAGCTTTCTTT
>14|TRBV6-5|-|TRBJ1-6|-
CASRRRGKGSPLHF
TGTGCCAGCAGGAGGCGGGGAAAAGGTTCACCCCTCCACTTT
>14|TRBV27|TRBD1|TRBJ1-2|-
CASSLSGQGYGYTF
TGTGCCAGCAGTTTATCGGGACAGGGGTATGGCTACACCTTC
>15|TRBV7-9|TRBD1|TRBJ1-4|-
CASSLATGQGEKLFF
TGTGCCAGCAGCTTAGCGACAGGGCAGGGAGAAAAACTGTTTTTT
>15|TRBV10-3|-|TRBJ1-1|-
CAISPMGSGNTEAFF
TGTGCCATCAGTCCTATGGGGAGTGGGAACACTGAAGCTTTCTTT
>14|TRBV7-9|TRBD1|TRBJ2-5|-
CASSRDRDRETQYF
TGTGCCAGCAGCCGGGACAGGGATCGTGAGACCCAGTACTTC
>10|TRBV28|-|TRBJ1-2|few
CASSSGGYTF
TGTGCCAGCAGTTCGGGTGGCTACACCTTC
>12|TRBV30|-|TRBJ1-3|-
CAGGGSGNTIYF
TGTGCCGGGGGGGGCTCTGGAAACACCATATATTTT
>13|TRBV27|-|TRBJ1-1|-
CASSLYSGTEAFF
TGTGCCAGCAGTTTATACTCGGGCACTGAAGCTTTCTTT
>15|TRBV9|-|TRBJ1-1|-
CASSGPWGSYTEAFF
TGTGCCAGCAGCGGCCCGTGGGGCTCCTACACTGAAGCTTTCTTT
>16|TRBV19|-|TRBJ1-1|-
CASSFWTEKIGAEAFF
TGTGCCAGTAGTTTTTGGACAGAAAAAATTGGCGCTGAAGCTTTCTTT
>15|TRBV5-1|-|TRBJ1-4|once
CASSQKGATNEKLFF
TGCGCCAGCAGCCAAAAAGGGGCAACTAATGAAAAACTGTTTTTT
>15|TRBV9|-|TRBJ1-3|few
CASSYLAGGGNTIYF
TGTGCCAGCAGCTATTTAGCGGGCGGTGGAAACACCATATATTTT
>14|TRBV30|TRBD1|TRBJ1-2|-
CAWTWDRKLYGYTF
TGTGCCTGGACCTGGGACAGAAAATTATATGGCTACACCTTC
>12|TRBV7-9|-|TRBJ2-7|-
CSSSLDTYEQYF
TGTTCCAGCAGCTTAGATACCTACGAGCAGTACTTC
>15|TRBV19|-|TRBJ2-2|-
CASRKDSANTGELFF
TGTGCCAGTAGAAAGGACTCCGCGAACACCGGGGAGCTGTTTTTT
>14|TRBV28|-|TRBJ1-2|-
CASRPYSNSYGYTF
TGTGCCAGCAGACCTTACAGTAACAGCTATGGCTACACCTTC
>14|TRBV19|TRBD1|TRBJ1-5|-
CASSGDRYNQPQHF
TGTGCCAGTAGTGGGGACAGATACAATCAGCCCCAGCATTTT
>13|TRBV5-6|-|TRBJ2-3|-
CASSADFTDTQYF
TGTGCCAGCAGCGCCGACTTCACAGATACGCAGTATTTT